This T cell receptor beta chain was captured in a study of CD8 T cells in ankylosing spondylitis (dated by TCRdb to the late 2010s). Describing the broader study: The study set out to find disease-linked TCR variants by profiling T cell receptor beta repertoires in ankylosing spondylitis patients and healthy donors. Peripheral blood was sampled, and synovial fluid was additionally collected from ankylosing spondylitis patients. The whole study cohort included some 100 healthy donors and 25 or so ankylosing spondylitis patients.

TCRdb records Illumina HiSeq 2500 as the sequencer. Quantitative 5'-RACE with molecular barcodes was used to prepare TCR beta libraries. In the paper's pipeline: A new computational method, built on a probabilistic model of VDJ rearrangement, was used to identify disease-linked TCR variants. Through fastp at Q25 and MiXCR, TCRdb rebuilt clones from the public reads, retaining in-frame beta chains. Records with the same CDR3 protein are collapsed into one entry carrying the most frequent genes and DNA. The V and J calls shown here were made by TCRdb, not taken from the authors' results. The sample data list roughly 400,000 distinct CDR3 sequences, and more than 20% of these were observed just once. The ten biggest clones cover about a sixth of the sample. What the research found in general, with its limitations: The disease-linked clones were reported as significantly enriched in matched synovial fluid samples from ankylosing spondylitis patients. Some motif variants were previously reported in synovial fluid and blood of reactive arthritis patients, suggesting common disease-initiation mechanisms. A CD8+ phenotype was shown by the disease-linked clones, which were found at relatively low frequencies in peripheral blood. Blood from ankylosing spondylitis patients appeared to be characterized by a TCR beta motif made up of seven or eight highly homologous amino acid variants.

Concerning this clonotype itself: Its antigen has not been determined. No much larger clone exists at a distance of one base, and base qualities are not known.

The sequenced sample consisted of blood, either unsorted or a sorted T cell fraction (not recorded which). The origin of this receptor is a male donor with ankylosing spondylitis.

The CDR3: CASSRGLAETQYF. The DNA reads as follows: TGTGCCAGCAGCCGGGGGCTAGCAGAGACCCAGTACTTC. The sequence joins TRBV14 to TRBJ2-5; TRBD1 could be the D gene, as 6 bases match. Based on the germline V gene, the CDR1 and CDR2 sequences are SGHDN and FVKESK. The CDR3 has 13 amino acids, counting the end cysteine and phenylalanine. The retained sequence is limited to the CDR3, 39 bases, with the frame set at the first base. The germline ends are 10 bases apart after V is trimmed by 4 bases and J by 4 bases.